These 24 T cell receptor beta chains came from one sample sequenced in a study of T cell repertoires in cytomegalovirus infection. One entry per CDR3 protein, called by TCRdb with MiXCR from the reads. The table shows approximately 160,000 distinct CDR3 sequences, with more than 15% occurring only once. Sequences were obtained from CD8+ T cells from PBMCs. These receptors came from a human donor in good health (CMV status not recorded). Some clones in this sample may be carry-over from other donors' samples.

This clonotype was counted only a few times. The V call is TRBV28, the J call TRBJ1-1; a weak D match, TRBD1 (6 bases). The CDR3 is made up of 15 amino acids. The germline V gene has CDR1 MDHEN and CDR2 SYDVKM. V gave up 2 bases and J gave up 4 bases, with 14 bases separating them. The CDR3 is CASSLTRGGGTEAFF. The CDR3 DNA is TGTGCCAGCAGTTTAACGAGGGGAGGGGGCACTGAAGCTTTCTTT.

This chain joins TRBV6-1 and TRBJ2-1; D unresolved. Germline loops: CDR1 MNHNS, CDR2 SASEGT. V was pared by 3 bases and J by 4 bases, with 7 bases between. The CDR3 is 13 amino acids. DNA of the CDR3: TGTGCCAGCAGTGAGTTCATTTACAATGAGCAGTTCTTC. The encoded protein is CASSEFIYNEQFF.

This clonotype was seen only a few times. The V and J genes are TRBV7-9 and TRBJ1-2; D gene ambiguous. V dropped 1 base and J dropped 4 bases, with 10 bases sitting between them. There are 14 residues in the CDR3. CDR1 and CDR2 from the germline V gene are SEHNR and FQNEAQ (reference sequence). The CDR3 DNA reads as TGTGCCAGCAGCTTAGAGCCGCGATTCTATGGCTACACCTTC. Its protein product is CASSLEPRFYGYTF. Based on the CDR3 plus reference TRBV7-9 and TRBJ1-2, the full variable domain is DTGVSQNPRHKITKRGQNVTFRCDPISEHNRLYWYRQTLGQGPEFLTYFQNEAQLEKSRLLSDRFSAERPKGSFSTLEIQRTEQGDSAMYLCASSLEPRFYGYTFGSGTRLTVV.

There are a few counts of this clonotype. The chain joins TRBV29-1 to TRBJ2-1; the match to TRBD2 covers 8 bases. The J segment lost 8 bases and the V segment lost 3 bases, leaving 6 bases of the junction unmatched. From germline, CDR1 is SQVTM and CDR2 ANQGSEA. This CDR3 comprises 13 residues. DNA of the CDR3: TGCAGCGTTGATGTCGGGGGGGCCTATGAGCAGTTCTTC. It specifies CSVDVGGAYEQFF.

This clonotype has more than one count but fewer than ten. J is TRBJ2-7 and V is TRBV7-2, with 11 bases that match TRBD1. Germline CDR1 and CDR2: SGHTA and FQGNSA. CDR3 length: 15 residues. V lost 5 bases and J lost 3; bases outside the gene matches: 6. CDR3 nucleotide sequence: TGTGCCAGCAGCATCGGGACAGGGGGTGGCTACGAGCAGTACTTC. The encoded protein is CASSIGTGGGYEQYF.

V gene TRBV6-9 combines with J gene TRBJ2-5, with 8 nucleotides matching TRBD1. The ends lost 6 bases at V and 4 bases at J; junction bases unmatched: 4. The CDR3 covers 13 residues. Germline loops: CDR1 MNHGY, CDR2 SVAAGI. For the CDR3, the DNA is TGTGCCAGCAGCTACAGGGGGGTAGAGACCCAGTACTTC. It codes for CASSYRGVETQYF.

This clonotype was recorded once. The V call is TRBV20-1, the J call TRBJ1-2; TRBD1 is a possible D gene (5 bases). Germline CDR1 DFQATT, CDR2 SNEGSKA (reference sequence). The V end lost 5 bases, the J end lost 7 bases, and 14 bases lay between the germline ends. CDR3 length equals 12 residues. CDR3 nucleotides: TGCAGTGCTCCCGGGGCGGCGAGTGGCTACACCTTC. As protein: CSAPGAASGYTF.

This clonotype has more than one count but fewer than ten. This chain connects TRBV6-2 or TRBV6-3 to TRBJ2-7; 9 nucleotides match TRBD2. Germline CDR1 MNHEY, CDR2 SVGEGT. Losses at the gene ends were 5 bases for V and 2 bases for J; bases not matched to a gene: 7. The CDR3 sequence is 15 residues long. CDR3 in DNA: TGTGCCAGCAGTCAATCTAGCGGGAAGGCCTACGAGCAGTACTTC. This gives the protein CASSQSSGKAYEQYF.

This clonotype was seen only a few times. The gene calls are TRBV7-8 and TRBJ2-1; no definite D call. V was cut by 1 base and J by 6 bases, with 10 bases left in between. The CDR3 length is 14 residues. Per the germline V gene, CDR1 is SGHVS and CDR2 is FQNEAQ. The CDR3 DNA reads TGTGCCAGCAGCTTAGGGGGTAGTGGCAATGAGCAGTTCTTC. Encoded protein: CASSLGGSGNEQFF.

The V call is TRBV14, the J call TRBJ2-5; D is possibly TRBD2 (6 bases). Trimming took 0 bases from V and 3 from J, leaving 14 bases between them. Germline CDR1 and CDR2: SGHDN and FVKESK. The CDR3 contains 16 residues. CDR3 region: CASSQDIWQREETQYF. The CDR3 DNA reads TGTGCCAGCAGCCAAGACATTTGGCAGCGGGAAGAGACCCAGTACTTC.

A few counts support this clonotype. The chain uses TRBV6-4 and TRBJ1-2; D not resolved. V lost 6 bases and J 4 bases, leaving 15 bases between the germline ends. Germline CDR1 and CDR2: MRHNA and SNTAGT. The CDR3 runs 14 residues. CDR3 bases: TGTGCCAGCAGACCCGGGCCGCCGGGCTATGGCTACACCTTC. Its translation: CASRPGPPGYGYTF.

The chain combines TRBV29-1 with TRBJ2-1; 7 bases line up with TRBD1. V trimming: 8 bases; J trimming: 5 bases; junction bases outside the gene matches: 6. The CDR3 consists of 12 residues. Germline assignment: CDR1 SQVTM and CDR2 ANQGSEA. The CDR3 nucleotides are TGCAGCCCTGGGACAGCCAACAATGAGCAGTTCTTC. Its translation is CSPGTANNEQFF.

This clonotype ranks as medium-sized. J is TRBJ2-7 and V is TRBV29-1, with D possibly matching TRBD2 (5 bases). The CDR3 runs to 13 residues. Trimming cost V 6 bases and J 0 bases, with 12 bases left between them. Germline loops: CDR1 SQVTM, CDR2 ANQGSEA. DNA of the CDR3: TGCAGCGTCCAGGACTGGGACTCCTACGAGCAGTACTTC. It codes for CSVQDWDSYEQYF.

The rearrangement uses TRBV6-2 or TRBV6-3 and TRBJ2-3; D assignment may be TRBD1 or TRBD2 (6 bases each). The V end lost 8 bases, the J end lost 2 bases, and 17 bases lay between the germline ends. This CDR3 has 15 residues. The germline V gene encodes CDR1 MNHEY and CDR2 SVGEGT. The CDR3 reads CASSDWGAFTDTQYF. DNA for the CDR3: TGTGCCAGCTCCGATTGGGGGGCTTTCACAGATACGCAGTATTTT.

This clonotype came up a few times. This chain links TRBV28 with TRBJ2-4; D tentatively reads TRBD1 or TRBD2 (6 bases each). The CDR3 covers 19 residues. V lost 3 bases to trimming and J lost 0 bases, with 21 bases between them. Germline V CDR1 and CDR2: MDHEN, SYDVKM. CDR3 nucleotide sequence: TGTGCCAGCAGTTTTGAGGGGACAAACTCGGGACTAGCCAAAAACATTCAGTACTTC. Translated: CASSFEGTNSGLAKNIQYF.

CDR3 in DNA: TGTGCCAGCAGACCCTATTCGGGGGGGAAGGACGAGCAGTACTTC. Amino acids: CASRPYSGGKDEQYF. This sequence joins TRBV6-1 and TRBJ2-7; 8 bases map to TRBD2. Germline loops: CDR1 MNHNS, CDR2 SASEGT. The J segment lost 5 bases and the V segment lost 6 bases, leaving 12 bases of the junction unmatched. CDR3 size: 15 residues.

There are a few counts of this clonotype. The chain is built from TRBV7-2 and TRBJ2-7, with 12 bases identical to TRBD1. The V segment lost 6 bases and the J segment 5 bases; nucleotides outside the gene matches: 8. CDR1 SGHTA and CDR2 FQGNSA come from the germline V gene. The CDR3 spans 15 residues. The CDR3 protein is CASRVTGQGADEQYF. The CDR3 region has the DNA TGTGCCAGCAGGGTCACGGGACAGGGGGCGGACGAGCAGTACTTC.

The rearrangement uses TRBV7-9 and TRBJ1-1; D ambiguous. V lost 5 bases to trimming and J lost 7 bases, with 8 bases between them. CDR3 length: 11 residues. Germline V gene sequence: CDR1 SEHNR, CDR2 FQNEAQ (reference sequence). The CDR3 DNA is TGTGCCAGCAGCACCCTTTATGAAGCTTTCTTT. Protein: CASSTLYEAFF. Combining the CDR3 with reference TRBV7-9 and TRBJ1-1 gives the whole variable domain DTGVSQNPRHKITKRGQNVTFRCDPISEHNRLYWYRQTLGQGPEFLTYFQNEAQLEKSRLLSDRFSAERPKGSFSTLEIQRTEQGDSAMYLCASSTLYEAFFGQGTRLTVV.

This clonotype was seen only a few times. This chain links TRBV14 with TRBJ2-4; the D gene is possibly TRBD1 (6 bases). The CDR3 length is 15 residues. With 1 base removed from V and 1 base from J, the gap between germline ends came to 8 bases. Germline lookup yields CDR1 SGHDN and CDR2 FVKESK. The CDR3, as DNA: TGTGCCAGCAGCCAAGTCACAGGGGCCAAAAACATTCAGTACTTC. This codes for CASSQVTGAKNIQYF.

There are a few counts of this clonotype. The chain recombines TRBV6-5 with TRBJ2-1; tentatively, D is TRBD1 or TRBD2 (6 bases each). V gave up 2 bases and J gave up 0 bases, with 20 bases separating them. The germline V gene encodes CDR1 MNHEY and CDR2 SVGAGI. The CDR3 has 19 residues. Here the CDR3 reads CASSYRGPEAISSYNEQFF. The DNA for the CDR3 is TGTGCCAGCAGTTACCGGGGGCCCGAGGCGATCAGCTCCTACAATGAGCAGTTCTTC.

The chain is built from TRBV29-1 and TRBJ2-2; the D is unclear. Trimming took 3 bases from V and 4 from J, leaving 9 bases between them. The CDR3 contains 13 residues. The V gene's germline CDR1 is SQVTM and CDR2 ANQGSEA. The CDR3 DNA follows: TGCAGCGTTGACGGATTGTCCACCGGGGAGCTGTTTTTT. As protein: CSVDGLSTGELFF.

This clonotype has just a few counts. The chain uses TRBV11-2 and TRBJ2-7, with 8 bases identical to TRBD2. Germline assignment: CDR1 SGHAT and CDR2 FQNNGV. This CDR3 comprises 16 residues. The J segment lost 7 bases and the V segment lost 2 bases, leaving 13 bases of the junction unmatched. The CDR3: CASSLNEMAGGGEQYF. The DNA of the CDR3 is TGTGCCAGCAGCTTAAATGAGATGGCGGGAGGAGGAGAGCAGTACTTC.

This clonotype has a single count. This rearrangement joins TRBV11-2 to TRBJ2-7; a weak D match, TRBD2 (6 bases). Germline CDR1 and CDR2: SGHAT and FQNNGV. The CDR3 spans 15 residues. The V gene lost 5 bases and the J gene lost 4 bases, with 18 bases spanning the gap. The chain's CDR3 is CASSLGGASVYEQYF. The CDR3, as DNA: TGTGCCAGCAGCCTAGGCGGGGCGTCCGTTTACGAGCAGTACTTC.

J is TRBJ1-2 and V is TRBV27, with D perhaps matching TRBD1 (5 bases). Germline-derived CDR1 and CDR2 are MNHEY and SMNVEV (reference sequence). The CDR3 covers 14 residues. The V and J ends lost 2 bases and 8 bases respectively, with 15 bases between them. CDR3 DNA: TGTGCCAGCAGTTTAGGTCAGGGTGCAACGGGCTACACCTTC. Its translation: CASSLGQGATGYTF.